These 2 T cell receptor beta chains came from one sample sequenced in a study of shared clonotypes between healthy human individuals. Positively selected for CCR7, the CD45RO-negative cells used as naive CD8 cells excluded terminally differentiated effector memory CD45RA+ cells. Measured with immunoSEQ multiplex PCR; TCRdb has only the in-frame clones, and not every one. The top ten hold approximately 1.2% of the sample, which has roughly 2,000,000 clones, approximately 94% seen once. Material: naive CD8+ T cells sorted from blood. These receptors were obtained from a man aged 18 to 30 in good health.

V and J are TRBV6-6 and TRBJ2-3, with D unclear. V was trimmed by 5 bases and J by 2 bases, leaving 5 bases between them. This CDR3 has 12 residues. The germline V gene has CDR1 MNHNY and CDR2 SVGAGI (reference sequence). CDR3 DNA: TGTGCCAGCAGTGACCACACAGATACGCAGTATTTT. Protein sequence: CASSDHTDTQYF.

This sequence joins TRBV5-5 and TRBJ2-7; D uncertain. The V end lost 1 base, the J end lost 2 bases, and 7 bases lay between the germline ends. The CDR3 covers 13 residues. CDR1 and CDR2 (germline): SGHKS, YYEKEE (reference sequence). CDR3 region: CASSLYSTYEQYF. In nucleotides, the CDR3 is TGTGCCAGCAGCTTGTACAGTACCTACGAGCAGTACTTC.